The rows below give T cell receptor beta chains drawn from one sample of a study of blood T cell repertoires in COVID-19. Here immunoSEQ multiplex PCR was the method, and the copy in TCRdb shows in-frame clones only, minus some. This table holds approximately 140,000 clones, more than 70% found once. The sample taken for sequencing was peripheral blood. These receptors originate from a man aged 60 to 75 with acute or convalescent COVID-19. Both conserved end residues are part of each CDR3. Fields, in order: V gene, clone size, J gene, D gene, CDR3 protein, CDR3 DNA. D genes are given only for firm matches. Only part of the rows carry a size: once, few, many, or a class if the clone is expanded.

TRBV30,.,TRBJ1-2,TRBD1,CAWSVSSGGGYTF,TGTGCCTGGAGTGTATCGTCAGGGGGTGGCTACACCTTC
TRBV30,.,TRBJ1-5,.,CAWSYQAGQPQHF,TGTGCCTGGAGTTATCAAGCGGGTCAGCCCCAGCATTTT
TRBV3-1/TRBV3-2,.,TRBJ2-7,.,CASSQTGINEQYF,TGTGCCAGCAGCCAAACAGGGATCAACGAGCAGTACTTC
TRBV10-3,.,TRBJ2-7,.,CAISAPALSLASRRHEQYF,TGTGCCATCAGTGCTCCAGCCCTGTCCCTAGCGAGCAGACGTCACGAGCAGTACTTC
TRBV5-1,.,TRBJ2-6,.,CASSLGGAAGANVLTF,TGCGCCAGCAGCTTAGGAGGGGCGGCTGGGGCCAACGTCCTGACTTTC
TRBV6-5,.,TRBJ2-7,.,CASRRETDSYEQYF,TGTGCCAGCAGACGGGAGACGGACTCCTACGAGCAGTACTTC
TRBV6-5,few,TRBJ1-3,.,CASTRGINSGNTIYF,TGTGCCAGCACCAGGGGTATTAACTCTGGAAACACCATATATTTT
TRBV3-1/TRBV3-2,.,TRBJ1-2,.,CASSQSGQPYYGYTF,TGTGCCAGCAGCCAAAGCGGACAGCCATACTATGGCTACACCTTC
TRBV2,few,TRBJ1-2,TRBD1,CASSYPNDRGWFYGYTF,TGTGCCAGCAGTTACCCTAACGACAGGGGGTGGTTTTATGGCTACACCTTC
TRBV30,.,TRBJ1-6,TRBD1,CAWSPRQGTPLHF,TGTGCCTGGAGTCCCCGACAGGGTACACCCCTCCACTTT
TRBV28,.,TRBJ1-2,.,CASSSRSYGYTF,TGTGCCAGCAGTTCCCGGTCCTATGGCTACACCTTC
TRBV3-1/TRBV3-2,.,TRBJ2-7,TRBD1,CASSQRQGPTYEQYF,TGTGCCAGCAGCCAACGACAGGGTCCAACCTACGAGCAGTACTTC
TRBV18,.,TRBJ1-2,TRBD1,CASSRPGTGHYYGYTF,TGTGCCAGCTCACGACCCGGGACAGGACATTACTATGGCTACACCTTC
TRBV3-1/TRBV3-2,.,TRBJ2-1,.,CASSQGNLASEQFF,TGTGCCAGCAGCCAAGGCAACCTAGCTAGCGAGCAGTTCTTC
TRBV9,few,TRBJ1-6,.,CASSVAQEPVSPLHF,TGTGCCAGCAGCGTAGCTCAGGAACCGGTTTCACCCCTCCACTTT
TRBV5-1,.,TRBJ2-5,.,CASSGRLVRNQETQYF,TGCGCCAGCAGCGGCAGACTAGTGAGGAACCAAGAGACCCAGTACTTC
TRBV12-1,.,TRBJ2-5,.,CASSFQEREGKETQYF,TGTGCCAGCAGCTTCCAAGAGCGGGAGGGGAAAGAGACCCAGTACTTC
TRBV7-2,.,TRBJ2-3,.,CASSLRGTTDTQYF,TGTGCCAGCAGCTTGCGCGGTACCACAGATACGCAGTATTTT
TRBV9,few,TRBJ1-2,.,CASSPTDNYGYTF,TGTGCCAGCAGCCCTACAGATAACTATGGCTACACCTTC
TRBV5-1,.,TRBJ2-7,TRBD1,CASMKGQGANYEQYF,TGCGCCAGCATGAAGGGACAGGGGGCAAATTACGAGCAGTACTTC
TRBV19,few,TRBJ1-2,.,CASSIKGSDGYTF,TGTGCCAGTAGTATAAAGGGGTCCGATGGCTACACCTTC
TRBV11-3,.,TRBJ1-5,.,CASSLDAGGNQPQHF,TGTGCCAGCAGCTTAGACGCAGGGGGCAATCAGCCCCAGCATTTT
TRBV6-5,.,TRBJ1-2,.,CASSYSSGNSGGYTF,TGTGCCAGCAGTTACTCGTCGGGGAATTCAGGTGGCTACACCTTC
TRBV27,.,TRBJ1-2,.,CASSSIEGLLARGYTF,TGTGCCAGCAGTTCAATAGAGGGACTCCTGGCGCGTGGCTACACCTTC
TRBV19,.,TRBJ1-4,TRBD1,CASAGGINEKLFF,TGTGCCAGTGCAGGGGGCATTAATGAAAAACTGTTTTTT
TRBV7-8,.,TRBJ1-4,.,CASSPHSNEKLFF,TGTGCCAGCAGCCCCCACAGCAATGAAAAACTGTTTTTT
TRBV9,.,TRBJ1-1,.,CASSVAAGNTEAFF,TGTGCCAGCAGCGTAGCAGCGGGGAACACTGAAGCTTTCTTT
TRBV10-3,.,TRBJ2-2,TRBD1,CAIRTGGNTGELFF,TGTGCCATCAGGACAGGGGGGAACACCGGGGAGCTGTTTTTT
TRBV21-1,.,TRBJ2-3,.,CASSNGQLDSTDTQYF,TGTGCCAGCAGCAACGGACAGCTAGATAGCACAGATACGCAGTATTTT
TRBV20-1,.,TRBJ1-5,.,CSASPRVDQPQHF,TGCAGTGCTAGTCCCAGGGTGGATCAGCCCCAGCATTTT
TRBV19,.,TRBJ2-1,TRBD2,CASRRSGSLNEQFF,TGTGCCAGTAGGAGGAGCGGGAGCTTAAATGAGCAGTTCTTC
TRBV12-5,.,TRBJ1-3,.,CASGLAELRDSGNTIYF,TGTGCTAGTGGTTTGGCAGAATTACGGGACTCTGGAAACACCATATATTTT